Each of the 32 T cell receptor beta chains below was sequenced from the same sample in a study of beta chain features in type 1 diabetes. Study-wide results and caveats: All four CD4+ subsets of Type 1 diabetes patients contained TCRB CDR3s that were moderately but significantly shorter.

No antigen has been identified for these receptors. Expressed TCRB transcripts were sequenced because the isolated RNA had all been reverse transcribed beforehand. Here immunoSEQ multiplex PCR was the method, and the copy in TCRdb shows in-frame clones only, minus some. Of over 150,000 clones in the sample, 6.5% to 8.5% were seen once. Sequencing was done on a sample of central memory CD4+ T cells from blood. These receptors were taken from a young man with type 1 diabetes.

V gene TRBV28 combines with J gene TRBJ1-1; D is undetermined. The CDR3 is made up of 15 amino acids. Germline lookup yields CDR1 MDHEN and CDR2 SYDVKM. Trimming removed 2 bases from V and 7 bases from J, with 17 bases in between. The CDR3: CASSLMAPITGEAFF. Written as DNA, the CDR3 is TGTGCCAGCAGTTTAATGGCTCCAATAACGGGTGAAGCTTTCTTT.

This clone was seen a handful of times. The chain has TRBV27 and TRBJ2-1; weak D call: TRBD1 (6 bases). The V end lost 8 bases, the J end lost 7 bases, and 9 bases lay between the germline ends. In germline, CDR1 is MNHEY, CDR2 SMNVEV (reference sequence). The CDR3 spans 11 residues. This chain's CDR3 is CASGRGNEQFF. The DNA for the CDR3 is TGTGCCAGCGGAAGGGGGAATGAGCAGTTCTTC.

This clone was picked up many times. This chain links TRBV7-2 with TRBJ2-3; D unclear. CDR1 and CDR2 from the germline V gene are SGHTA and FQGNSA. The CDR3 runs to 16 residues. V lost 1 base and J lost 0, with 11 bases in between. The CDR3 nucleotides are TGTGCCAGCAGCTTAGGTAGCTTGGTGAGCACAGATACGCAGTATTTT. Amino acid sequence: CASSLGSLVSTDTQYF.

This clone was recorded at least ten times. The chain is built from TRBV28 and TRBJ2-6, with 11 bases aligning to TRBD2. V shed 7 bases, J shed 5 bases, and the junction held 4 bases outside the gene matches. Germline V CDR1 and CDR2: MDHEN, SYDVKM. The CDR3 contains 15 residues. DNA of the CDR3: TGTGCCAGCAAACTAGCGGGAGACTGGGCCAACGTCCTGACTTTC. As protein: CASKLAGDWANVLTF.

In nucleotides, the CDR3 is TGCGCCAGCAGTGAGACAGGGGCTGTTCAGCCCCAGCATTTT. Residues: CASSETGAVQPQHF. The rearrangement uses TRBV10-2 and TRBJ1-5; 7 bases match TRBD1. This CDR3 contains 14 residues. In germline, CDR1 is WSHSY, CDR2 SAAADI. V was clipped by 2 bases and J by 6 bases; unmatched bases: 4.

This clone was counted only a few times. The V and J genes are TRBV2 and TRBJ1-2; tentatively, D is TRBD1 (5 bases). CDR1 and CDR2 (germline): SNHLY, FYNNEI. The CDR3 contains 12 residues. Trimming shortened V by 6 bases and J by 3 bases, and 8 bases separated the two germline ends. The CDR3 sequence is CASSLRDYGYTF. The DNA for the CDR3 is TGTGCCAGCAGCCTCAGGGACTATGGCTACACCTTC.

This clone was picked up a small number of times. This chain joins TRBV7-9 and TRBJ1-1; 8 bases are shared with TRBD1. Trimming removed 3 bases from V and 7 bases from J; junction bases left unmatched: 7. This CDR3 region has 14 residues. Germline CDR1 is SEHNR and CDR2 is FQNEAQ (reference sequence). The CDR3 DNA reads TGTGCCAGCAGCTTGCGGGGGACAGGAGATGAAGCTTTCTTT. Its translation is CASSLRGTGDEAFF.

This clone was seen only once. This chain uses TRBV21-1 with TRBJ2-5; the tabulated D call, TRBD2, remains unverified against the DNA. TRBV21-1 is a recognized pseudogene. This CDR3 has 18 amino acids. In nucleotides, the CDR3 is TGTGCCAGCAGCCTAAGGGAACTAGCGGGAGTCCCCCAAGAGACCCAGTACTTC. It codes for CASSLRELAGVPQETQYF.

The chain carries TRBV19 and TRBJ1-5, with D possibly matching TRBD1 (5 bases). V was shortened by 10 bases and J by 5 bases, with 18 bases between the two germline ends. This CDR3 region has 14 residues. Germline V gene sequence: CDR1 LNHDA, CDR2 SQIVND (reference sequence). CDR3 nucleotides: TGTGCCACCGAATTTACAGGATTTTATCAGCCCCAGCATTTT. Encoded protein: CATEFTGFYQPQHF.

In its sample, this clone was seen many times. The chain combines TRBV28 with TRBJ2-7; D not resolved. The CDR3 is 13 residues long. From germline, CDR1 is MDHEN and CDR2 SYDVKM. The V end lost 8 bases, the J end lost 9 bases, and 20 bases lay between the germline ends. This chain's CDR3 is CASRRQALIRQYF. CDR3 sequence (DNA): TGTGCCAGCCGACGGCAGGCCCTTATCCGGCAGTACTTC.

This clone was seen only a few times. This rearrangement joins TRBV5-1 to TRBJ1-6; D is ambiguous. The V and J ends lost 2 bases and 4 bases respectively, with 10 bases between them. The CDR3 length is 15 residues. Germline V gene data show CDR1 as SGHRS and CDR2 as YFSETQ. CDR3 loop: CASSFGELYNSPLHF. Written as DNA, the CDR3 is TGCGCCAGCAGCTTCGGGGAATTGTATAATTCACCCCTCCACTTT. The variable domain in full, with the rest retrieved from reference TRBV5-1 and TRBJ1-6, is KAGVTQTPRYLIKTRGQQVTLSCSPISGHRSVSWYQQTPGQGLQFLFEYFSETQRNKGNFPGRFSGRQFSNSRSEMNVSTLELGDSALYLCASSFGELYNSPLHFGNGTRLTVT.

This clone was observed a handful of times. The V and J genes are TRBV5-8 and TRBJ2-7; D unresolved. The V gene lost 7 bases and the J gene lost 2 bases, with 7 bases spanning the gap. The germline gives CDR1 SGHTS, CDR2 YDEGEE. CDR3 length: 11 amino acids. CDR3 in DNA: TGTGCCAGCGTCTCGGCCTACGAGCAGTACTTC. Encoded protein: CASVSAYEQYF.

This clone was counted between two and nine times. The rearrangement uses TRBV7-8 and TRBJ1-6; D unclear. V dropped 2 bases and J dropped 9 bases, with 14 bases sitting between them. The germline V gene has CDR1 SGHVS and CDR2 FQNEAQ. The CDR3 is 15 amino acids. The CDR3 sequence: CASSLQSTPSSPLHF. The CDR3 coding sequence is TGTGCCAGCAGCTTACAAAGTACTCCGAGTTCACCCCTCCACTTT.

This clone turned up a few times. The V and J genes are TRBV7-8 and TRBJ2-2, with D maybe TRBD2 (5 bases). CDR1 and CDR2 from the germline V gene are SGHVS and FQNEAQ. The V end lost 4 bases, the J end lost 6 bases, and 9 bases lay between the germline ends. This CDR3 has 13 residues. CDR3 bases: TGTGCCAGCAGCTCGAGGCGGGCCGGGGAGCTGTTTTTT. It yields the protein CASSSRRAGELFF.

CDR3 DNA: TGCAGTGCTCCGGACAGGGATGGCTACACCTTC. Translation: CSAPDRDGYTF. This chain links TRBV20-1 with TRBJ1-2; 8 bases align to TRBD1. This CDR3 comprises 11 residues. Germline assignment: CDR1 DFQATT and CDR2 SNEGSKA (reference sequence). Trimming took 5 bases from V and 6 from J; bases not matched to a gene: 2.

This clone was observed a few times. V usage is TRBV6-5 and J usage is TRBJ2-7, with D tentatively TRBD2 (5 bases). Trimming removed 6 bases from V and 5 bases from J, with 11 bases in between. This CDR3 region has 12 residues. Germline CDR1 is MNHEY and CDR2 is SVGAGI. Here the CDR3 DNA reads TGTGCCAGCAGAGACTCGGAGGACGAGCAGTACTTC. This translates into CASRDSEDEQYF.

The gene calls are TRBV9 and TRBJ2-3, with 7 positions matching TRBD2. The V gene's germline CDR1 is SGDLS and CDR2 YYNGEE. Losses at the gene ends were 3 bases for V and 3 bases for J; bases not matched to a gene: 7. This CDR3 has 15 residues. CDR3 sequence: CASSGTSVRTDTQYF. CDR3 bases: TGTGCCAGCAGCGGCACTAGCGTACGGACAGATACGCAGTATTTT.

The genes are TRBV5-1 and TRBJ1-5, with 12 bases aligning to TRBD1. This CDR3 has 16 residues. V was clipped by 4 bases and J by 6 bases; unmatched bases: 8. In germline, CDR1 is SGHRS, CDR2 YFSETQ. The CDR3 DNA sequence: TGCGCCAGCAGCGAGACCGGGACAGGGGGCGGTCAGCCCCAGCATTTT. Amino acid sequence: CASSETGTGGGQPQHF.

This clone was recorded a few times. This chain joins TRBV21-1 and TRBJ2-7; TRBD1, the table's D call, lacks a check against the DNA. TRBV21-1 is a recognized pseudogene. CDR3 size: 10 residues. CDR3 protein: CASSSEEQYF. DNA for the CDR3: TGTGCCAGCAGCTCAGAAGAGCAGTACTTC.

The chain combines TRBV29-1 with TRBJ1-4; maybe TRBD1 (6 bases). Germline V CDR1 and CDR2: SQVTM, ANQGSEA. The CDR3 loop spans 15 amino acids. V gave up 6 bases and J gave up 1 base, with 15 bases separating them. The chain's CDR3 is CSVRSTGRTNEKLFF. The CDR3 nucleotides read TGCAGCGTGCGCAGCACAGGGAGAACTAATGAAAAACTGTTTTTT. The full variable domain, rest sourced from reference TRBV29-1 and TRBJ1-4, is SAVISQKPSRDICQRGTSLTIQCQVDSQVTMMFWYRQQPGQSLTLIATANQGSEATYESGFVIDKFPISRPNLTFSTLTVSNMSPEDSSIYLCSVRSTGRTNEKLFFGSGTQLSVL.

The V call is TRBV18, the J call TRBJ2-6, with D possibly matching TRBD2 (5 bases). Germline V CDR1 and CDR2: KGHSH, LQKENI. The CDR3 sequence is 16 residues long. V lost 2 bases and J lost 4, with 12 bases in between. CDR3 amino acids: CASSPTGGAGANVLTF. The CDR3 bases are TGTGCCAGCTCACCAACCGGAGGAGCAGGGGCCAACGTCCTGACTTTC.

In the case of this clone: The junction differs from germline at one of its ends, possibly a read error. This chain links TRBV27 with TRBJ1-3, with D maybe TRBD1 (5 bases). Germline lookup yields CDR1 MNHEY and CDR2 SMNVEV (reference sequence). This CDR3 has 14 amino acids. CDR3 protein: CASSLSSRGTTIHF. CDR3 DNA sequence: TGTGCCAGCAGTCTGTCTTCGCGGGGCACCACCATACATTTT.

The CDR3 sequence is CSVANTGGPNGELFF. DNA of the CDR3: TGCAGCGTTGCCAACACAGGGGGCCCGAACGGGGAGCTGTTTTTT. The rearrangement uses TRBV29-1 and TRBJ2-2; 9 bases align to TRBD1. Germline assignment: CDR1 SQVTM and CDR2 ANQGSEA. V dropped 4 bases and J dropped 7; count of bases not matched to a gene: 10. The CDR3 extends over 15 amino acids.

The chain couples TRBV7-9 to TRBJ2-1; a weak D match, TRBD2 (5 bases). Germline values: CDR1 SEHNR, CDR2 FQNEAQ (reference sequence). Trimming removed 6 bases from V and 10 bases from J, with 13 bases in between. This CDR3 comprises 12 residues. CDR3 sequence: CASSWLEREQFF. The DNA for the CDR3 is TGTGCCAGCAGTTGGTTAGAGCGGGAGCAGTTCTTC.

This clone was observed a handful of times. The rearrangement joins TRBV6-6 to TRBJ2-1; 11 bases line up with TRBD2. With V trimmed by 5 bases and J by 6 bases, 6 bases remained unmatched. CDR1 is MNHNY and CDR2 is SVGAGI in the germline V gene (reference sequence). CDR3 size: 15 residues. CDR3 bases: TGTGCCAGCAGTCCTACTAGCGGGAGCGGCAATGAGCAGTTCTTC. It codes for CASSPTSGSGNEQFF.

The gene calls are TRBV9 and TRBJ2-5, with D possibly being TRBD1 (6 bases). Germline loops: CDR1 SGDLS, CDR2 YYNGEE. With 0 bases removed from V and 4 bases from J, the gap between germline ends came to 16 bases. This CDR3 has 16 amino acids. The CDR3 protein is CASSVGVGGVLETQYF. CDR3 DNA: TGTGCCAGCAGCGTAGGTGTAGGGGGAGTGTTAGAGACCCAGTACTTC.

In its sample, this clone was seen a few times. Other DNA variants within this sample encode the same CDR3. The chain recombines TRBV28 with TRBJ2-7; possible D gene TRBD1, 6 bases. The CDR3 spans 13 residues. Trimming took 3 bases from V and 3 from J, leaving 9 bases between them. Per germline, CDR1 MDHEN and CDR2 SYDVKM. This CDR3 reads CASSFLTGYEQYF. CDR3 sequence (DNA): TGTGCCAGCAGTTTCTTGACAGGCTACGAGCAGTACTTC.

There are a few counts of this clone. The rearrangement joins TRBV28 to TRBJ1-5; 9 bases fit TRBD1. This CDR3 region has 14 residues. The V and J ends lost 6 bases and 6 bases, in that order; junction bases with no gene match: 6. CDR1 is MDHEN, CDR2 SYDVKM, per germline. The CDR3 DNA is TGTGCCAGCAGACCTGGACAGGGGAGTCAGCCCCAGCATTTT. Translating it yields CASRPGQGSQPQHF.

This chain joins TRBV7-2 and TRBJ1-5; a weak D match, TRBD1 (6 bases). CDR3 length: 14 amino acids. Germline loops: CDR1 SGHTA, CDR2 FQGNSA. Deletions cut 1 base from V and 8 bases from J, with 12 bases between. DNA for the CDR3: TGTGCCAGCAGCTTAGACAGGGTAACGGAGCCCCAGCATTTT. Translating gives CASSLDRVTEPQHF.

Turning to this clone: A far larger clone is only one base removed, so a read error is likely. V is TRBV4-3 and J is TRBJ2-1; 8 nucleotides agree with TRBD1. CDR1 LGHNA and CDR2 YSLEER come from the germline V gene. The CDR3 has 15 residues. Germline trimming cut 4 bases from V and 3 bases from J; bases unmatched to any gene: 5. Here the CDR3 DNA reads TGCGCCAGCAGCCGACAGGGGAACTACTACAATGAGCAGTTCTTC. Translation: CASSRQGNYYNEQFF.

There are a few counts of this clone. The V gene is TRBV5-5, the J gene TRBJ2-5; D is uncertain. CDR1 is SGHKS, CDR2 YYEKEE, per germline (reference sequence). Trimming pared 0 bases from V and 5 bases from J, leaving 5 bases between. The CDR3 length is 12 residues. The CDR3, as DNA: TGTGCCAGCAGCTTGGCCCTGGAGACCCAGTACTTC. Translating gives CASSLALETQYF. Full variable domain (outside the CDR3, taken from reference TRBV5-5 and TRBJ2-5): DAGVTQSPTHLIKTRGQQVTLRCSPISGHKSVSWYQQVLGQGPQFIFQYYEKEERGRGNFPDRFSARQFPNYSSELNVNALLLGDSALYLCASSLALETQYFGPGTRLLVL.

This clone was observed many times. The rearrangement links TRBV29-1 to TRBJ2-7, with D possibly matching TRBD2 (6 bases). CDR1 is SQVTM, CDR2 ANQGSEA, per germline. CDR3 length: 12 amino acids. The V end lost 7 bases, the J end lost 2 bases, and 12 bases lay between the germline ends. In DNA, the CDR3 is TGCAGCGCTTCCGCGGGGCCCTACGAGCAGTACTTC. This codes for CSASAGPYEQYF.